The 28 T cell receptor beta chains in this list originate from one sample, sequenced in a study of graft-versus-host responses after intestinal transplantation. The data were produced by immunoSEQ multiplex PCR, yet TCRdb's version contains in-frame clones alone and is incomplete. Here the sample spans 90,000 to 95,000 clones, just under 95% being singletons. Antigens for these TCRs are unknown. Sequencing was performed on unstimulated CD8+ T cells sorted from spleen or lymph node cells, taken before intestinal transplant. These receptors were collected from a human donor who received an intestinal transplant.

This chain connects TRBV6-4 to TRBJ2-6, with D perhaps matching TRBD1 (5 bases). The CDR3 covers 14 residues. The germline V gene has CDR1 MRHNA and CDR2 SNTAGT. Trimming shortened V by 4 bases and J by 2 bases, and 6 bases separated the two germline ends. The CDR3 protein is CASSVTAGANVLTF. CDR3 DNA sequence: TGTGCCAGCAGTGTGACAGCTGGGGCCAACGTCCTGACTTTC.

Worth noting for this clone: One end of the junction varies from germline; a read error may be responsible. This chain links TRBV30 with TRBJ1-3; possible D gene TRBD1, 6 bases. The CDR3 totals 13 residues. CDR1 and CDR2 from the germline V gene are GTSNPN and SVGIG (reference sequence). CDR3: CVWNRVSGNTIYF. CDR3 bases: TGTGTCTGGAACAGGGTCTCTGGAAACACCATATATTTT.

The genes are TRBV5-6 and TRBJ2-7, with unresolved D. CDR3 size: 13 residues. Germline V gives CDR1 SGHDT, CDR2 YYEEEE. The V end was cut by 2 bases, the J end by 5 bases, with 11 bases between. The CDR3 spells CASSFGQSDEQYF. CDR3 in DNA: TGTGCCAGCAGCTTTGGGCAGTCTGACGAGCAGTACTTC. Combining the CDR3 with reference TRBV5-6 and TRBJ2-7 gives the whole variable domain DAGVTQSPTHLIKTRGQQVTLRCSPKSGHDTVSWYQQALGQGPQFIFQYYEEEERQRGNFPDRFSGHQFPNYSSELNVNALLLGDSALYLCASSFGQSDEQYFGPGTRLTVT.

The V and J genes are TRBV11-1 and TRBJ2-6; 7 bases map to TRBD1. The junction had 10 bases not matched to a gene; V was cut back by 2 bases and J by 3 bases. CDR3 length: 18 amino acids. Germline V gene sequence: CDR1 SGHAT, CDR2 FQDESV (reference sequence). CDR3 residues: CASSLYVTGVNGANVLTF. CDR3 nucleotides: TGTGCCAGCAGCTTATATGTAACAGGGGTGAATGGGGCCAACGTCCTGACTTTC.

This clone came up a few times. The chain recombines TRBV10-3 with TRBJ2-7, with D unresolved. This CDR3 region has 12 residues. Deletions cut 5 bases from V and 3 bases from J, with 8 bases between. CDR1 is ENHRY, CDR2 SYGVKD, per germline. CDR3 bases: TGTGCCATCAGTAACACCTTCTACGAGCAGTACTTC. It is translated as CAISNTFYEQYF.

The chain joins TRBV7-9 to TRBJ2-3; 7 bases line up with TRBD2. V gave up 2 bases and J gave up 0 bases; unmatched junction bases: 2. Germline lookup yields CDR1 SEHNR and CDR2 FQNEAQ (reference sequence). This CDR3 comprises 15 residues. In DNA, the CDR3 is TGTGCCAGCAGCTTACTAGCGGATAGCACAGATACGCAGTATTTT. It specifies CASSLLADSTDTQYF.

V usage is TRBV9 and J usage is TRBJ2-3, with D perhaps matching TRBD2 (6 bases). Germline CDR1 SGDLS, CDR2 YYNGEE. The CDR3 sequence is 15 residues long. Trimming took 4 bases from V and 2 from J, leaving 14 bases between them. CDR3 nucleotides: TGTGCCAGCAGCCTCGGGGTAGCGGACACAGATACGCAGTATTTT. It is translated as CASSLGVADTDTQYF.

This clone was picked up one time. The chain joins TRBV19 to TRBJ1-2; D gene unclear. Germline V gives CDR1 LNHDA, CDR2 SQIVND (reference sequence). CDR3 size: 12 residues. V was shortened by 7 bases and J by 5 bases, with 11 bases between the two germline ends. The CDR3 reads CASTLGGYGYTF. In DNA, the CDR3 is TGTGCCAGTACCCTTGGAGGTTATGGCTACACCTTC.

CDR3 sequence: CASSINAIETQYF. The CDR3 nucleotides read TGTGCCAGCAGCATTAACGCGATAGAGACCCAGTACTTC. The chain has TRBV7-9 and TRBJ2-5; D ambiguous. The CDR3 length is 13 residues. V dropped 5 bases and J dropped 4 bases, with 11 bases sitting between them. Germline V gene data show CDR1 as SEHNR and CDR2 as FQNEAQ (reference sequence). Full variable domain (missing parts from reference TRBV7-9 and TRBJ2-5): DTGVSQNPRHKITKRGQNVTFRCDPISEHNRLYWYRQTLGQGPEFLTYFQNEAQLEKSRLLSDRFSAERPKGSFSTLEIQRTEQGDSAMYLCASSINAIETQYFGPGTRLLVL.

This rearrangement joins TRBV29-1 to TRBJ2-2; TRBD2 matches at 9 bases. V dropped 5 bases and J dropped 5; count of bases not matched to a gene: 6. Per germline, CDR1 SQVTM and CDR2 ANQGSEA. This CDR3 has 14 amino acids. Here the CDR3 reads CSVSAGGSTGELFF. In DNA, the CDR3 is TGCAGCGTTTCGGCGGGAGGGTCAACCGGGGAGCTGTTTTTT.

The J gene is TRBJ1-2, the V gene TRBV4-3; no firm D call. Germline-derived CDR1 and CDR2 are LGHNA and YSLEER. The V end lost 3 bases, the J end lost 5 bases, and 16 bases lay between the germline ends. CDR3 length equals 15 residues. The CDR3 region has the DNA TGCGCCAGCAGCCAGGATTCCGGGAACAAATATGGCTACACCTTC. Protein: CASSQDSGNKYGYTF.

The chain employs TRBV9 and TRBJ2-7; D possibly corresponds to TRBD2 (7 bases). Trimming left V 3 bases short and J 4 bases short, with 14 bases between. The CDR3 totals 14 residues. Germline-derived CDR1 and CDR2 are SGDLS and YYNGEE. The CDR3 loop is CASSGAGHYYEQYF. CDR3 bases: TGTGCCAGCAGCGGAGCGGGACACTATTACGAGCAGTACTTC. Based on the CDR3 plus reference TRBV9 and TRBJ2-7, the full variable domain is DSGVTQTPKHLITATGQRVTLRCSPRSGDLSVYWYQQSLDQGLQFLIQYYNGEERAKGNILERFSAQQFPDLHSELNLSSLELGDSALYFCASSGAGHYYEQYFGPGTRLTVT.

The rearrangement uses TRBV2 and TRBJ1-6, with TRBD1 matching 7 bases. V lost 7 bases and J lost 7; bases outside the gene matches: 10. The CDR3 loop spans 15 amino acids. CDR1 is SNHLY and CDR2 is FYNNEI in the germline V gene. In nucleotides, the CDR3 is TGTGCCAGCACGGGACAGCAAATGGGGAATTCACCCCTCCACTTT. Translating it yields CASTGQQMGNSPLHF.

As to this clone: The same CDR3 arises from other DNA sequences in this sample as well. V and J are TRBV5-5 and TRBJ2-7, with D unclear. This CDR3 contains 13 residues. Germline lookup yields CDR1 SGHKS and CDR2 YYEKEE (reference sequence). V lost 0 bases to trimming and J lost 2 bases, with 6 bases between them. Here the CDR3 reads CASSLGRTYEQYF. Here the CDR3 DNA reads TGTGCCAGCAGCTTGGGCAGGACCTACGAGCAGTACTTC.

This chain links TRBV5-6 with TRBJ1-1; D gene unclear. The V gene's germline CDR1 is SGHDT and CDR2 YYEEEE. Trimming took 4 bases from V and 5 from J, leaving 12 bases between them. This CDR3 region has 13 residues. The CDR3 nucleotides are TGTGCCAGCAGCCGCGGGGTGGGAACTGAAGCTTTCTTT. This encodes CASSRGVGTEAFF. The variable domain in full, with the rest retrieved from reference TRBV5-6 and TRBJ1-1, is DAGVTQSPTHLIKTRGQQVTLRCSPKSGHDTVSWYQQALGQGPQFIFQYYEEEERQRGNFPDRFSGHQFPNYSSELNVNALLLGDSALYLCASSRGVGTEAFFGQGTRLTVV.

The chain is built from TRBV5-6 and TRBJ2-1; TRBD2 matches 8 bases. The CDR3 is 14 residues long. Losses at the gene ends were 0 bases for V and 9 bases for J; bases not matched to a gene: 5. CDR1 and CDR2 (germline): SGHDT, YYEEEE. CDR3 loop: CASSLALAGGEQFF. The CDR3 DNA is TGTGCCAGCAGCTTGGCGCTGGCGGGAGGTGAGCAGTTCTTC. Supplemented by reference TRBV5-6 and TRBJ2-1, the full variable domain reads DAGVTQSPTHLIKTRGQQVTLRCSPKSGHDTVSWYQQALGQGPQFIFQYYEEEERQRGNFPDRFSGHQFPNYSSELNVNALLLGDSALYLCASSLALAGGEQFFGPGTRLTVL.

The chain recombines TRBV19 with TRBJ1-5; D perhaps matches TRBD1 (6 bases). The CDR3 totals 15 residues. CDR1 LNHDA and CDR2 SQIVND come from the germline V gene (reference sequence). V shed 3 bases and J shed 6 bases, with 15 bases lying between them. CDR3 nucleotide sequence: TGTGCCAGTAGTATCTCCTGGGGGCGAGGTCAGCCCCAGCATTTT. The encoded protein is CASSISWGRGQPQHF.

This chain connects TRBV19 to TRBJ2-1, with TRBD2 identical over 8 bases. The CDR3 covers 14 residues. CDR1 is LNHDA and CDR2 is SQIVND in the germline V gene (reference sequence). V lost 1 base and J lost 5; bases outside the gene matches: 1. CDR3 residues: CASSIAGGNNEQFF. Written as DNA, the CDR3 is TGTGCCAGTAGTATAGCGGGAGGGAACAATGAGCAGTTCTTC.

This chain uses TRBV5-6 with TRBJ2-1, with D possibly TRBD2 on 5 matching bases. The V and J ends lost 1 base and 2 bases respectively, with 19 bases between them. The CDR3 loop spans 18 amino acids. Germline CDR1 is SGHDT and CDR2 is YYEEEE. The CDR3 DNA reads TGTGCCAGCAGCTTGCATCGTCGGTGGACTTCCACCTACAATGAGCAGTTCTTC. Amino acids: CASSLHRRWTSTYNEQFF.

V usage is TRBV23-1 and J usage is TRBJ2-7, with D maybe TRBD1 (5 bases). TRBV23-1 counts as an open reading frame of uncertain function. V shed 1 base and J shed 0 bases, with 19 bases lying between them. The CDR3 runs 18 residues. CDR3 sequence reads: CASSQWPRQLTSSYEQYF. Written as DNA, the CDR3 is TGCGCCAGCAGTCAATGGCCCAGACAGCTCACCAGCTCCTACGAGCAGTACTTC.

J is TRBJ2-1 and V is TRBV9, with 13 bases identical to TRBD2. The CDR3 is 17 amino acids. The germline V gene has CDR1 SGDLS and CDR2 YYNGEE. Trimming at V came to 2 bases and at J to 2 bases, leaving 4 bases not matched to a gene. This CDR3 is CASSVTSGGYTYNEQFF. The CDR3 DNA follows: TGTGCCAGCAGCGTGACTAGCGGGGGGTATACCTACAATGAGCAGTTCTTC. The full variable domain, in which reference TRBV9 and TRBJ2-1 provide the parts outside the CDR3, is DSGVTQTPKHLITATGQRVTLRCSPRSGDLSVYWYQQSLDQGLQFLIQYYNGEERAKGNILERFSAQQFPDLHSELNLSSLELGDSALYFCASSVTSGGYTYNEQFFGPGTRLTVL.

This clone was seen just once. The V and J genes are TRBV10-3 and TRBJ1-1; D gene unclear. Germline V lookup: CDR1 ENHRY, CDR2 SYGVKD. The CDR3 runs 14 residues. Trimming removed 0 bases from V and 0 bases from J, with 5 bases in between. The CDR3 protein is CAISESSMNTEAFF. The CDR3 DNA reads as TGTGCCATCAGTGAGTCGAGCATGAACACTGAAGCTTTCTTT.

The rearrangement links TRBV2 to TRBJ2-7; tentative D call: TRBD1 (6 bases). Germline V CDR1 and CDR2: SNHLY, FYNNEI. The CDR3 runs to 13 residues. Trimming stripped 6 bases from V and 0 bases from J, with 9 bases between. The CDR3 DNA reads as TGTGCCAGCAGGACAGGTTACTCCTACGAGCAGTACTTC. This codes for CASRTGYSYEQYF.

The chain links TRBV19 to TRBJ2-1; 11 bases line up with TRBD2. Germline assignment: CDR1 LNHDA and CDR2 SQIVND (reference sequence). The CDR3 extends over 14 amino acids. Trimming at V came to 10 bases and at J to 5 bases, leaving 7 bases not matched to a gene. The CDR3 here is CATTTSGGNNEQFF. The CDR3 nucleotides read TGTGCCACCACCACTAGCGGGGGCAACAATGAGCAGTTCTTC.

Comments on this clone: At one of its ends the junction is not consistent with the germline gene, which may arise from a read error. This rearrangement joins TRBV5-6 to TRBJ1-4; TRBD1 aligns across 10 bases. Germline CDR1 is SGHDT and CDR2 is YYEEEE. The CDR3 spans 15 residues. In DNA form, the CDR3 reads TGTGCCAGCAGCTTGTCAAACTCCCGGGACAGGGGTAAGGTTTTT. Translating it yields CASSLSNSRDRGKVF.

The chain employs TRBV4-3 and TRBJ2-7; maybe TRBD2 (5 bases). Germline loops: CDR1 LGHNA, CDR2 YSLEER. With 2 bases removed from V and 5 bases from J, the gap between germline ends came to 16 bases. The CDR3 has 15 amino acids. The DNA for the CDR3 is TGCGCCAGCAGCCAATTTCCGGGTCTGGAGGACGAGCAGTACTTC. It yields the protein CASSQFPGLEDEQYF.

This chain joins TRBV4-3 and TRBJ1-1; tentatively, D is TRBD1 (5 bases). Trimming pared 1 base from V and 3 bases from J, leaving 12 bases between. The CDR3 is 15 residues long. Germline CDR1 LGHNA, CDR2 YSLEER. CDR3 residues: CASSQAPRVDTEAFF. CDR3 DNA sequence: TGCGCCAGCAGCCAAGCCCCCAGGGTGGACACTGAAGCTTTCTTT.

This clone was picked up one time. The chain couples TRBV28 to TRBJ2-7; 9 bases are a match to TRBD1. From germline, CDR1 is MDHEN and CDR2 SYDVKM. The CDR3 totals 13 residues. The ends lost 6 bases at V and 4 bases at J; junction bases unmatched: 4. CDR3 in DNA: TGTGCCAGCAGGTTAGACAGGGGGTACGAGCAGTACTTC. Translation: CASRLDRGYEQYF.